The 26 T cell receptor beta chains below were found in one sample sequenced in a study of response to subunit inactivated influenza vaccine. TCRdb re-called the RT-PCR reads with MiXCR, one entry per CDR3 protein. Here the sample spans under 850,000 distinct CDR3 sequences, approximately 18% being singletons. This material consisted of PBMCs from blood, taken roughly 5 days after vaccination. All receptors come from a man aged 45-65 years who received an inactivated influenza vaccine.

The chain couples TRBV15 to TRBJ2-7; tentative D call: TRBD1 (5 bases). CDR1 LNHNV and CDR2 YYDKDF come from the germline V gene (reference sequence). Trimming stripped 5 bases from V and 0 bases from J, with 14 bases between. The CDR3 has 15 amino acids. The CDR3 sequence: CATSANRLISYEQYF. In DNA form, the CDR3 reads TGTGCCACCAGCGCCAACAGGTTAATCTCCTACGAGCAGTACTTC.

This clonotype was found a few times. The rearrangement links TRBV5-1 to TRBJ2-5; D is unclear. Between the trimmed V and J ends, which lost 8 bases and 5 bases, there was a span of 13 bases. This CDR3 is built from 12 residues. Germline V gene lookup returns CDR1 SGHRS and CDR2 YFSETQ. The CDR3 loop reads CASRQKIETQYF. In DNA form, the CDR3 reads TGCGCCAGTCGGCAAAAAATCGAGACCCAGTACTTC.

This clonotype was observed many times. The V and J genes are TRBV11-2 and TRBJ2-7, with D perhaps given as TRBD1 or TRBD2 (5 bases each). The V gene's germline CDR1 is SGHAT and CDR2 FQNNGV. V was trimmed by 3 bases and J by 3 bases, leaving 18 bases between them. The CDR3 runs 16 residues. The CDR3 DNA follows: TGTGCCAGCAGCTTTGGGACCCTCCGTAATGGCTACGAGCAGTACTTC. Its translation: CASSFGTLRNGYEQYF. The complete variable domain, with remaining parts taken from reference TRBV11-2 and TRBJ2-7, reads EAGVAQSPRYKIIEKRQSVAFWCNPISGHATLYWYQQILGQGPKLLIQFQNNGVVDDSQLPKDRFSAERLKGVDSTLKIQPAKLEDSAVYLCASSFGTLRNGYEQYFGPGTRLTVT.

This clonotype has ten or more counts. The CDR3 sequence: CASSPWVGTTYEQYF. CDR3 nucleotides: TGTGCCAGCAGCCCATGGGTGGGGACGACCTACGAGCAGTACTTC. The rearrangement uses TRBV7-2 and TRBJ2-7; D could derive from TRBD1 or TRBD2 (5 bases each). The CDR3 is 15 residues long. The V gene's germline CDR1 is SGHTA and CDR2 FQGNSA. V was shortened by 5 bases and J by 2 bases, with 16 bases between the two germline ends.

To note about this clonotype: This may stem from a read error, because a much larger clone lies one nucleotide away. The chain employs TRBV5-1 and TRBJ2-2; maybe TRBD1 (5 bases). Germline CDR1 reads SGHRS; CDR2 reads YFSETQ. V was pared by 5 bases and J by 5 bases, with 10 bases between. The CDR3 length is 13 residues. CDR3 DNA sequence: TGCGCCAGCAGGTCCAGGGTAACCGGGGAGCTGTTTTTT. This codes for CASRSRVTGELFF.

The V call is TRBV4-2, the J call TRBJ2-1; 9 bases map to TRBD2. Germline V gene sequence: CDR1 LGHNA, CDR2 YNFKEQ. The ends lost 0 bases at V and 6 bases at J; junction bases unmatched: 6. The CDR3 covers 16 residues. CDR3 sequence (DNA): TGTGCCAGCAGCCAAGATTGGATTAGCGGGGGCAATGAGCAGTTCTTC. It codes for CASSQDWISGGNEQFF.

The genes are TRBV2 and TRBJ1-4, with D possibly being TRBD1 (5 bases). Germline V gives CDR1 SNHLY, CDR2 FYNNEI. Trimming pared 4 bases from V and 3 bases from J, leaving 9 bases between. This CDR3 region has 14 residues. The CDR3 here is CASSVGEANEKLFF. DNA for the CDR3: TGTGCCAGCAGTGTGGGGGAAGCTAATGAAAAACTGTTTTTT.

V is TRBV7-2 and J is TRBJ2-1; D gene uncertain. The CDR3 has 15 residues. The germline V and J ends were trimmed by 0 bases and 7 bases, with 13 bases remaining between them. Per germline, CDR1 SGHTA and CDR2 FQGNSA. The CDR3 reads CASSLALILTNEQFF. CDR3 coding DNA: TGTGCCAGCAGCTTAGCGCTAATCCTAACGAATGAGCAGTTCTTC.

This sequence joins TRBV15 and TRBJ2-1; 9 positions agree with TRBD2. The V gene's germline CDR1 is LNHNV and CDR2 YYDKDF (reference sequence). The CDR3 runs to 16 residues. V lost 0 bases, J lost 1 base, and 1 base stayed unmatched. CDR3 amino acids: CATSREGLASYNEQFF. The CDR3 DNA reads TGTGCCACCAGCAGAGAAGGACTAGCGTCCTACAATGAGCAGTTCTTC. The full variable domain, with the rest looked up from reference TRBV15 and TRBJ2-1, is DAMVIQNPRYQVTQFGKPVTLSCSQTLNHNVMYWYQQKSSQAPKLLFHYYDKDFNNEADTPDNFQSRRPNTSFCFLDIRSPGLGDTAMYLCATSREGLASYNEQFFGPGTRLTVL.

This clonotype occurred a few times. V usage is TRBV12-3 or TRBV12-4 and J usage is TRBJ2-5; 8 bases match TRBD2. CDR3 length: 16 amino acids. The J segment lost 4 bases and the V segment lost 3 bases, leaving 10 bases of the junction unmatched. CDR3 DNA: TGTGCCAGCAGTTTGTCGGGAGGGCCCTCGCGAGAGACCCAGTACTTC. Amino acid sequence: CASSLSGGPSRETQYF.

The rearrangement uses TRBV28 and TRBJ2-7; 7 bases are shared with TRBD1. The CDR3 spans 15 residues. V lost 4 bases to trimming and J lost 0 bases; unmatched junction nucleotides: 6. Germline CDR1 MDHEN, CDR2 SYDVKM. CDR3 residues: CASSSSGGNSYEQYF. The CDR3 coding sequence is TGTGCCAGCAGTTCCTCAGGGGGTAACTCCTACGAGCAGTACTTC. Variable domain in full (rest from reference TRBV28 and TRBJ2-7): DVKVTQSSRYLVKRTGEKVFLECVQDMDHENMFWYRQDPGLGLRLIYFSYDVKMKEKGDIPEGYSVSREKKERFSLILESASTNQTSMYLCASSSSGGNSYEQYFGPGTRLTVT.

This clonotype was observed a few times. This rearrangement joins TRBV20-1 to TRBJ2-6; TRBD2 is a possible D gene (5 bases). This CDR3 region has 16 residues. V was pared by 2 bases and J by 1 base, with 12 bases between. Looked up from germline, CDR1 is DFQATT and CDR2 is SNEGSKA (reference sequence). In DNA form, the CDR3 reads TGCAGTGCTAGAAATTACGGGGTGTCTGGGGCCAACGTCCTGACTTTC. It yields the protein CSARNYGVSGANVLTF.

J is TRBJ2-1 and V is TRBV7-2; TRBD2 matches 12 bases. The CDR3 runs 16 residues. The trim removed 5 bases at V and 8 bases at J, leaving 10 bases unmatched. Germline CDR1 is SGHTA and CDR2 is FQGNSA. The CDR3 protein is CASSPPSSGRAYEQFF. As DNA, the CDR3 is TGTGCCAGCAGCCCCCCCTCTAGCGGGAGGGCCTATGAGCAGTTCTTC. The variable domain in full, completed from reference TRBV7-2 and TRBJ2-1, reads GAGVSQSPSNKVTEKGKDVELRCDPISGHTALYWYRQSLGQGLEFLIYFQGNSAPDKSGLPSDRFSAERTGGSVSTLTIQRTQQEDSAVYLCASSPPSSGRAYEQFFGPGTRLTVL.

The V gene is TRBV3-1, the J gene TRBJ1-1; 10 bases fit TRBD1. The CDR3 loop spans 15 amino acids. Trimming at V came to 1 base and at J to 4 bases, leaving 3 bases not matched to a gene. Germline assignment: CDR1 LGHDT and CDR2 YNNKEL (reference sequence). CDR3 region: CASSQVDRGRTEAFF. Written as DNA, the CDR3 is TGTGCCAGCAGCCAAGTTGACAGGGGGCGCACTGAAGCTTTCTTT.

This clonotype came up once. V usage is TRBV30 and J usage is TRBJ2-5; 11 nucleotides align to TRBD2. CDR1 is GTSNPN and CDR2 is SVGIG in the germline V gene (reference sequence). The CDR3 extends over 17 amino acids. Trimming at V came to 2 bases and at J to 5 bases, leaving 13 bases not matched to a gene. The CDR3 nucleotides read TGTGCCTGGAGTTGGGGGGGGACTAGCGGTAATGGGGAGACCCAGTACTTC. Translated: CAWSWGGTSGNGETQYF.

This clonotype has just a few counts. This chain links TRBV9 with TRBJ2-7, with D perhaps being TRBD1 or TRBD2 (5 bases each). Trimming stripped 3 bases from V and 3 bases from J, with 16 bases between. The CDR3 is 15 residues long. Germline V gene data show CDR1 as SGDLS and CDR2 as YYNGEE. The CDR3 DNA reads TGTGCCAGCAGCGCCGAAACGGGACCTTACTACGAGCAGTACTTC. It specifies CASSAETGPYYEQYF. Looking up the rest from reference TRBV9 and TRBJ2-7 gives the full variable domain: DSGVTQTPKHLITATGQRVTLRCSPRSGDLSVYWYQQSLDQGLQFLIQYYNGEERAKGNILERFSAQQFPDLHSELNLSSLELGDSALYFCASSAETGPYYEQYFGPGTRLTVT.

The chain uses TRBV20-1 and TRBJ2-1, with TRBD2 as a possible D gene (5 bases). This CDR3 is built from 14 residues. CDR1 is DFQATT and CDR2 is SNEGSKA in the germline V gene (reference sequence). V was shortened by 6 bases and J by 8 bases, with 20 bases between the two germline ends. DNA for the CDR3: TGCAGTGCCGCCCAGCGGAGCCCCCCCGATGAGCAGTTCTTC. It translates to CSAAQRSPPDEQFF.

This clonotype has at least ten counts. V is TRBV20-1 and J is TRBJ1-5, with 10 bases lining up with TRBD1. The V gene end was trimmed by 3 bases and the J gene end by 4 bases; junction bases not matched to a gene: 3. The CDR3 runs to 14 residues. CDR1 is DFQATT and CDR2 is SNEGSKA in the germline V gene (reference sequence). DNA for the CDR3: TGCAGTGCTAGGAGGGGACAGGGGAATCAGCCCCAGCATTTT. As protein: CSARRGQGNQPQHF.

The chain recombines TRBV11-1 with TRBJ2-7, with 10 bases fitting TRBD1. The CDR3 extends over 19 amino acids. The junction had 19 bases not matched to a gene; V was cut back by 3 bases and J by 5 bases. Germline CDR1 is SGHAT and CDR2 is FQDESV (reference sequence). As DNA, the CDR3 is TGTGCCAGCAGCTTTCTCCCGGGACAGGGGACCTACAAGCGGAACGAGCAGTACTTC. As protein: CASSFLPGQGTYKRNEQYF.

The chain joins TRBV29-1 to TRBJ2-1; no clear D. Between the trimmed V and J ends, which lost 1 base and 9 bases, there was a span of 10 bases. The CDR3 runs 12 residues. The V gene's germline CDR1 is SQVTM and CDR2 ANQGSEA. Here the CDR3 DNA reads TGCAGCGTTGAAGGTCGGAGAGTTGAGCAGTTCTTC. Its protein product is CSVEGRRVEQFF.

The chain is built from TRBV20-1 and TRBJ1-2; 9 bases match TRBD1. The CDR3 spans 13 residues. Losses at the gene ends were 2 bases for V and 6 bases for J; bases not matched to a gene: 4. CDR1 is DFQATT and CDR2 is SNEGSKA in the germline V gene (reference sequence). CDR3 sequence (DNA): TGCAGTGCTAGAAGGGGACAGGGTGATGGCTACACCTTC. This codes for CSARRGQGDGYTF.

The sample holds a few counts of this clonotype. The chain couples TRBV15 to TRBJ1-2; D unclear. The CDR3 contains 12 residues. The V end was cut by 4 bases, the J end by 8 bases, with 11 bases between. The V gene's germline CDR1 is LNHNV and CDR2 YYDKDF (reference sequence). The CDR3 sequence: CATSIQGSGYTF. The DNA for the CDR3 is TGTGCCACCAGCATACAAGGATCCGGCTACACCTTC.

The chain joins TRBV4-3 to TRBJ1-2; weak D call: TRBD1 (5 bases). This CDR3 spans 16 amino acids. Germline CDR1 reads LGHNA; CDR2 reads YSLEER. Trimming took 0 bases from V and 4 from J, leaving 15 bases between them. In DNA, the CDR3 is TGCGCCAGCAGCCAAGATGTTCAGGGTGGCGGCTATGGCTACACCTTC. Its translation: CASSQDVQGGGYGYTF.

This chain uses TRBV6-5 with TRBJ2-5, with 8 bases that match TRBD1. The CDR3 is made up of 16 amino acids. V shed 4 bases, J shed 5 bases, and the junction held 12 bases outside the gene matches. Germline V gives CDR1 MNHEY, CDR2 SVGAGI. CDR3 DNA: TGTGCCAGCAGTTCACACGCGACAGGGGCTTTGGAGACCCAGTACTTC. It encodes CASSSHATGALETQYF.

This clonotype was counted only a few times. Here the CDR3 reads CATSRIRDRLTYSNQPQHF. CDR3 in DNA: TGTGCCACCAGTAGGATTCGGGACAGACTTACATATAGCAATCAGCCCCAGCATTTT. The chain combines TRBV24-1 with TRBJ1-5; 7 bases agree with TRBD1. The V segment lost 6 bases and the J segment 0 bases; nucleotides outside the gene matches: 16. The length of the CDR3 is 19 residues. The germline gives CDR1 KGHDR, CDR2 SFDVKD.

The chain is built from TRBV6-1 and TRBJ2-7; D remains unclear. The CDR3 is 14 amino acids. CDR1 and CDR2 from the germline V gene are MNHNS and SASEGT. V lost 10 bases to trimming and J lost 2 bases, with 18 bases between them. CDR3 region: CATLSSPGPYEQYF. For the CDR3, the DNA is TGTGCCACTCTTTCATCCCCAGGACCCTACGAGCAGTACTTC.